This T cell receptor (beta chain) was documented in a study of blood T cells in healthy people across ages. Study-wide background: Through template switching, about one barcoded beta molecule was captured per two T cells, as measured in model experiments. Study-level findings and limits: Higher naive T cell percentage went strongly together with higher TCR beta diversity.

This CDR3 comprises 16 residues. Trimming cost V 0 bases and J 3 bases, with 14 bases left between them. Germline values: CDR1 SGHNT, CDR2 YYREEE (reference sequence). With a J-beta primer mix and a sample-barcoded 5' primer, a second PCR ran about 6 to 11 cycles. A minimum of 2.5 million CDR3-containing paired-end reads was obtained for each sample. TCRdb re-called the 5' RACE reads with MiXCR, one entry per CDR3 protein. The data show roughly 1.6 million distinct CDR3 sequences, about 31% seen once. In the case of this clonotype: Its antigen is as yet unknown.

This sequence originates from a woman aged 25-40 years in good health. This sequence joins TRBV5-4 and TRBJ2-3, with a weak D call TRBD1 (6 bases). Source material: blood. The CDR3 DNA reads TGTGCCAGCAGCTTGGAACTACAGGGTTTGACAGATACGCAGTATTTT. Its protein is CASSLELQGLTDTQYF.